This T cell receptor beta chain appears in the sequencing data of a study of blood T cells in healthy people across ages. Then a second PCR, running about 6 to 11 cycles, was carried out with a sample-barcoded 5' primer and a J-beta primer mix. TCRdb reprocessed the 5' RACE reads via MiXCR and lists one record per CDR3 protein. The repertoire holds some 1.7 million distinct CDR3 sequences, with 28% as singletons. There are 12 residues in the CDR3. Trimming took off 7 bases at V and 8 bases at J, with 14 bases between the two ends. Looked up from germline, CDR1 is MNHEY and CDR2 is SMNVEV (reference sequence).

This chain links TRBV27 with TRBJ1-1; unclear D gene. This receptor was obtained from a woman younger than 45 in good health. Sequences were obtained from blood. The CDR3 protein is CASKTGTGEAFF. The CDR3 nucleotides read TGTGCCAGCAAAACGGGCACGGGAGAAGCTTTCTTT.